These 27 T cell receptor beta chains originate from one sample sequenced in a study of blood T cell repertoires in COVID-19. Sequenced by immunoSEQ multiplex PCR; TCRdb stores in-frame clones only, minus some. The profile shows about 130,000 clones, around 79% of them singletons. The specimen sequenced was peripheral blood. These receptors all stem from a man older than 75 with acute or convalescent COVID-19.

CDR3 protein: CASSYEGGTEAFF. The CDR3 region has the DNA TGTGCCAGCAGTTATGAGGGAGGGACTGAAGCTTTCTTT. The rearrangement uses TRBV6-5 and TRBJ1-1; D is uncertain. Germline-derived CDR1 and CDR2 are MNHEY and SVGAGI. Deletions cut 3 bases from V and 5 bases from J, with 10 bases between. This CDR3 is built from 13 residues.

The table lists this clone with a few counts. The chain has TRBV4-1 and TRBJ1-2, with TRBD1 matching over 8 bases. V was pared by 6 bases and J by 1 base, with 13 bases of the junction left unmatched. From germline, CDR1 is MGHRA and CDR2 YSYEKL. CDR3 length: 17 amino acids. The CDR3 DNA is TGCGCCAGCAGACTCTATCATGGACAGGGCTTTAACTATGGCTACACCTTC. Protein sequence: CASRLYHGQGFNYGYTF.

The chain is built from TRBV10-3 and TRBJ1-2; 7 bases line up with TRBD1. CDR1 is ENHRY and CDR2 is SYGVKD in the germline V gene. The J segment lost 7 bases and the V segment lost 4 bases, leaving 6 bases of the junction unmatched. The CDR3 extends over 13 amino acids. The CDR3 DNA follows: TGTGCCATCAGTGTTGGAGGGGGCAGTGGCTACACCTTC. Residues: CAISVGGGSGYTF.

The chain has TRBV30 and TRBJ2-6, with unresolved D. Trimming cost V 0 bases and J 2 bases, with 8 bases left between them. This CDR3 spans 15 amino acids. CDR1 is GTSNPN, CDR2 SVGIG, per germline (reference sequence). CDR3 in DNA: TGTGCCTGGAGTGTAGTTAGTACTGGGGCCAACGTCCTGACTTTC. This encodes CAWSVVSTGANVLTF.

Concerning this clone: An end of the junction differs from the germline gene, which may be a read error. V usage is TRBV11-2 and J usage is TRBJ1-2; 10 bases are a match to TRBD1. The CDR3 runs to 15 residues. CDR1 is SGHAT and CDR2 is FQNNGV in the germline V gene. The chain's CDR3 is CASSLGGTGAESGAF. CDR3 nucleotide sequence: TGTGCCAGCAGCTTAGGCGGGACAGGGGCTGAATCGGGTGCCTTC.

The sample holds a few counts of this clone. The chain carries TRBV6-2 or TRBV6-3 and TRBJ2-3; perhaps TRBD2 as D (5 bases). CDR3 length: 17 amino acids. Germline assignment: CDR1 MNHEY and CDR2 SVGEGT. Between the trimmed V and J ends, which lost 3 bases and 0 bases, there was a span of 16 bases. CDR3 loop: CASSYRKAEASTDTQYF. For the CDR3, the DNA is TGTGCCAGCAGTTATCGAAAAGCGGAGGCTAGCACAGATACGCAGTATTTT.

The sample holds a few counts of this clone. The rearrangement links TRBV7-9 to TRBJ1-6; D may be TRBD1 (6 bases). CDR1 and CDR2 (germline): SEHNR, FQNEAQ (reference sequence). The CDR3 runs 17 residues. Trimming removed 5 bases at V and 3 bases at J, with 17 bases between. The DNA of the CDR3 is TGTGCCAGCAGCCCAGGACAGTTCAAGAGCTATAATTCACCCCTCCACTTT. The encoded protein is CASSPGQFKSYNSPLHF. The full variable domain, its missing parts supplied by reference TRBV7-9 and TRBJ1-6, is DTGVSQNPRHKITKRGQNVTFRCDPISEHNRLYWYRQTLGQGPEFLTYFQNEAQLEKSRLLSDRFSAERPKGSFSTLEIQRTEQGDSAMYLCASSPGQFKSYNSPLHFGNGTRLTVT.

This clone has a single count. The chain combines TRBV9 with TRBJ1-5; D gene uncertain. Germline V lookup: CDR1 SGDLS, CDR2 YYNGEE. CDR3 length: 15 residues. Trimming left V 3 bases short and J 2 bases short, with 12 bases between. The CDR3 sequence is CASSAGWGGNQPQHF. The DNA for the CDR3 is TGTGCCAGCAGCGCCGGCTGGGGAGGCAATCAGCCCCAGCATTTT.

This clone turned up a few times. The gene calls are TRBV9 and TRBJ2-7; the match to TRBD1 covers 10 bases. The V gene's germline CDR1 is SGDLS and CDR2 YYNGEE. The junction had 3 bases not matched to a gene; V was cut back by 3 bases and J by 0 bases. CDR3 length equals 15 residues. The CDR3: CASSGGQGISYEQYF. The CDR3 bases are TGTGCCAGCAGCGGGGGACAGGGGATCTCCTACGAGCAGTACTTC.

The gene calls are TRBV11-2 and TRBJ1-1; the D is unclear. The CDR3 runs 12 residues. Germline lookup yields CDR1 SGHAT and CDR2 FQNNGV. Trimming took 5 bases from V and 0 from J, leaving 4 bases between them. CDR3 sequence reads: CASSHMNTEAFF. The CDR3 bases are TGTGCCAGCAGCCACATGAACACTGAAGCTTTCTTT.

CDR3 residues: CASSDPNRGRETQYF. The CDR3 nucleotides read TGCGCCAGCAGCGATCCCAACAGGGGTAGAGAGACCCAGTACTTC. The chain has TRBV5-1 and TRBJ2-5; 7 nucleotides align to TRBD1. The CDR3 has 15 amino acids. Trimming took 4 bases from V and 4 from J; bases not matched to a gene: 10. Germline lookup yields CDR1 SGHRS and CDR2 YFSETQ.

The genes are TRBV28 and TRBJ2-1, with D tentatively TRBD1 (6 bases). In germline, CDR1 is MDHEN, CDR2 SYDVKM. With 6 bases removed from V and 0 bases from J, the gap between germline ends came to 9 bases. The CDR3 is made up of 14 amino acids. This CDR3 is CASRKDSSYNEQFF. The CDR3 DNA is TGTGCCAGCAGGAAGGACAGCTCCTACAATGAGCAGTTCTTC.

The chain couples TRBV28 to TRBJ2-3; 12 positions agree with TRBD1. The V gene's germline CDR1 is MDHEN and CDR2 SYDVKM. The CDR3 is 16 amino acids. With V trimmed by 8 bases and J by 0 bases, 6 bases remained unmatched. The DNA of the CDR3 is TGTGCCAGCCCCCGGGACAGGGGGCCAAGCACAGATACGCAGTATTTT. Its protein is CASPRDRGPSTDTQYF.

This chain uses TRBV5-4 with TRBJ1-1; 9 nucleotides align to TRBD1. The V gene end was trimmed by 3 bases and the J gene end by 6 bases; junction bases not matched to a gene: 9. The CDR3 length is 15 residues. Germline-derived CDR1 and CDR2 are SGHNT and YYREEE (reference sequence). CDR3 DNA sequence: TGTGCCAGCAGCTCCCAATACAGGGGGCGCGCTGAAGCTTTCTTT. It yields the protein CASSSQYRGRAEAFF.

The chain is built from TRBV28 and TRBJ2-3, with 7 bases matching TRBD1. From germline, CDR1 is MDHEN and CDR2 SYDVKM. The CDR3 contains 14 residues. Trimming cost V 5 bases and J 2 bases; bases outside gene matches: 4. The CDR3 DNA sequence: TGTGCCAGCAGTCCGACAGGGTACACAGATACGCAGTATTTT. Translated: CASSPTGYTDTQYF.

The genes are TRBV6-1 and TRBJ1-1, with D possibly TRBD1 on 6 matching bases. The CDR3 covers 14 residues. The germline V gene encodes CDR1 MNHNS and CDR2 SASEGT. Trimming took 7 bases from V and 0 from J, leaving 12 bases between them. The CDR3 nucleotides are TGTGCCAGCATCTTGGGACAAGTGAACACTGAAGCTTTCTTT. Its translation: CASILGQVNTEAFF.

The genes are TRBV5-6 and TRBJ1-5, with 8 nucleotides matching TRBD1. CDR1 is SGHDT, CDR2 YYEEEE, per germline. The CDR3 is made up of 15 amino acids. Trimming took 0 bases from V and 4 from J; bases not matched to a gene: 3. The CDR3 loop reads CASSLGQGWNQPQHF. The CDR3 nucleotides read TGTGCCAGCAGCTTGGGACAGGGGTGGAATCAGCCCCAGCATTTT.

The rearrangement links TRBV5-1 to TRBJ2-7; 7 bases match TRBD2. The germline CDR1 and CDR2 sequences are SGHRS and YFSETQ. The CDR3 covers 17 residues. V lost 3 bases, J lost 3 bases, and 15 bases stayed unmatched. CDR3 nucleotide sequence: TGCGCCAGCAGCTGGGGGGGAGGCAGCGCTACACACTACGAGCAGTACTTC. It yields the protein CASSWGGGSATHYEQYF.

This clone was seen just once. The rearrangement uses TRBV27 and TRBJ2-5, with D possibly being TRBD1 (6 bases). The CDR3 contains 15 residues. CDR1 is MNHEY and CDR2 is SMNVEV in the germline V gene (reference sequence). Trimming pared 6 bases from V and 2 bases from J, leaving 16 bases between. The CDR3 DNA sequence: TGTGCCAGCAGCCTGTATCAGGGGAAACAAGAGACCCAGTACTTC. Translating it yields CASSLYQGKQETQYF.

V and J are TRBV5-1 and TRBJ2-5; 13 bases match TRBD2. The J segment lost 7 bases and the V segment lost 0 bases, leaving 6 bases of the junction unmatched. The CDR3 runs to 16 residues. Germline V gene data show CDR1 as SGHRS and CDR2 as YFSETQ. The chain's CDR3 is CASSLDITSGGATQYF. CDR3 sequence (DNA): TGCGCCAGCAGCTTGGACATCACTAGCGGGGGGGCGACCCAGTACTTC.

This clone was seen more than once but under ten times. The DNA of the CDR3 is TGTGCCAGCAGCCATCCCAGCTCCTACGAGCAGTACTTC. This gives the protein CASSHPSSYEQYF. The chain employs TRBV3-1 (or the pseudogene TRBV3-2) and TRBJ2-7; D is unresolved. Germline-derived CDR1 and CDR2 are LGHDT and YNNKEL (reference sequence). V was shortened by 3 bases and J by 0 bases, with 6 bases between the two germline ends. The length of the CDR3 is 13 residues.

This chain uses TRBV19 with TRBJ2-5; 9 nucleotides agree with TRBD2. Germline assignment: CDR1 LNHDA and CDR2 SQIVND (reference sequence). The J segment lost 5 bases and the V segment lost 4 bases, leaving 5 bases of the junction unmatched. CDR3 length equals 14 residues. CDR3 sequence: CASSNSGGPETQYF. The CDR3 nucleotides are TGTGCCAGTAGTAATAGCGGGGGTCCTGAGACCCAGTACTTC.

CDR3: CASSLEGARANEKLFF. For the CDR3, the DNA is TGCGCCAGCAGCTTAGAGGGGGCAAGGGCTAATGAAAAACTGTTTTTT. The chain links TRBV5-1 to TRBJ1-4; 7 bases line up with TRBD1. Germline-derived CDR1 and CDR2 are SGHRS and YFSETQ. The V segment lost 2 bases and the J segment 3 bases; nucleotides outside the gene matches: 7. The CDR3 length is 16 residues.

This chain connects TRBV19 to TRBJ1-5; D may be TRBD1 (6 bases). The germline CDR1 and CDR2 sequences are LNHDA and SQIVND (reference sequence). This CDR3 is 17 amino acids long. Deletions cut 2 bases from V and 1 base from J, with 15 bases between. Written as DNA, the CDR3 is TGTGCCAGTAGTATACCCTTCAGGGGAAGAAGCAATCAGCCCCAGCATTTT. Its translation: CASSIPFRGRSNQPQHF. The full variable domain, completed using reference TRBV19 and TRBJ1-5, is DGGITQSPKYLFRKEGQNVTLSCEQNLNHDAMYWYRQDPGQGLRLIYYSQIVNDFQKGDIAEGYSVSREKKESFPLTVTSAQKNPTAFYLCASSIPFRGRSNQPQHFGDGTRLSIL.

The CDR3 bases are TGTGCCAGCTCACCAACTAGCGGGGAGGATACGCAGTATTTT. Its protein product is CASSPTSGEDTQYF. This rearrangement joins TRBV18 to TRBJ2-3, with 10 bases matching TRBD2. Trimming took 2 bases from V and 6 from J; bases not matched to a gene: 2. CDR3 size: 14 residues. Per the germline V gene, CDR1 is KGHSH and CDR2 is LQKENI.

The rearrangement uses TRBV15 and TRBJ2-4, with D maybe TRBD2 (6 bases). V dropped 0 bases and J dropped 1 base, with 7 bases sitting between them. From germline, CDR1 is LNHNV and CDR2 YYDKDF (reference sequence). The CDR3 runs 15 residues. In DNA form, the CDR3 reads TGTGCCACCAGCAGAGATGGGAGGGCCAAAAACATTCAGTACTTC. Translating it yields CATSRDGRAKNIQYF.

The rearrangement links TRBV4-1 to TRBJ2-7; D ambiguous. Trimming removed 1 base from V and 2 bases from J, with 3 bases in between. Looked up from germline, CDR1 is MGHRA and CDR2 is YSYEKL. The CDR3 extends over 12 amino acids. The CDR3: CASSQGPYEQYF. In DNA, the CDR3 is TGCGCCAGCAGCCAAGGGCCCTACGAGCAGTACTTC.